A selection of T cell receptor beta chains follows, all from one sample in a study of blood T cell repertoires in COVID-19. Repertoires were generated with immunoSEQ multiplex PCR, while TCRdb's copy carries only in-frame clones and drops some. The sample yields over 150,000 clones, about 83% seen once. Sequencing was done on a sample of peripheral blood. The receptors shown here come from a woman over 75 with COVID-19, enrolled during active disease. Both conserved end residues are part of each CDR3. Each record gives: D gene, clone size, J gene, V gene, CDR3 DNA, CDR3 protein. D genes are given only for firm matches. Rows give clone size only sometimes, using once, few, many, or a class for an expanded clone.

D gene: .; clone size: .; J gene: TRBJ1-5; V gene: TRBV6-1; CDR3 DNA: TGTGCCAGCAGTGGCCTCCTGGGCGGGGGCAATCAGCCCCAGCATTTT; CDR3 protein: CASSGLLGGGNQPQHF
D gene: TRBD2; clone size: .; J gene: TRBJ2-3; V gene: TRBV4-2; CDR3 DNA: TGTGCCAGCAGCCGCCAGGGACTAGCGGGTCAAAGAGATACGCAGTATTTT; CDR3 protein: CASSRQGLAGQRDTQYF
D gene: .; clone size: .; J gene: TRBJ1-6; V gene: TRBV20-1; CDR3 DNA: TGCAGTGCCAGTATAGGCCGGGGGGATCCCCTCCACTTT; CDR3 protein: CSASIGRGDPLHF
D gene: TRBD2; clone size: .; J gene: TRBJ2-2; V gene: TRBV18; CDR3 DNA: TGTGCCAGCTCACCCCCTGCGGGAGGGAAAAACACCGGGGAGCTGTTTTTT; CDR3 protein: CASSPPAGGKNTGELFF
D gene: .; clone size: .; J gene: TRBJ2-2; V gene: TRBV18; CDR3 DNA: TGTGCCAGTACCGGGACTGAGAACACCGGGGAGCTGTTTTTT; CDR3 protein: CASTGTENTGELFF
D gene: .; clone size: .; J gene: TRBJ2-2; V gene: TRBV3-1/TRBV3-2; CDR3 DNA: TGTGCCAGCAGCCAAGATTACCCACTAGGTGCGAACACCGGGGAGCTGTTTTTT; CDR3 protein: CASSQDYPLGANTGELFF
D gene: .; clone size: few; J gene: TRBJ1-3; V gene: TRBV5-1; CDR3 DNA: TGCGCCAGCAGACCAGCGAGGGCCGGCGGCACCATATATTTT; CDR3 protein: CASRPARAGGTIYF
D gene: TRBD2; clone size: few; J gene: TRBJ2-2; V gene: TRBV7-8; CDR3 DNA: TGTGCCAGCAGCGCCCGACTAGCGGGAGCCACCGGGGAGCTGTTTTTT; CDR3 protein: CASSARLAGATGELFF
D gene: .; clone size: .; J gene: TRBJ1-2; V gene: TRBV19; CDR3 DNA: TGTGCCAGTAGTATAGGAACAGGATTGGGGTTTGGCTACACCTTC; CDR3 protein: CASSIGTGLGFGYTF
D gene: .; clone size: .; J gene: TRBJ1-1; V gene: TRBV29-1; CDR3 DNA: TGCAGCGTTGAAGCTTACAAGAAGAACACTGAAGCTTTCTTT; CDR3 protein: CSVEAYKKNTEAFF